The following is a T cell receptor (beta chain) sequence with its context. Its cognate antigen has yet to be identified. No much larger clonotype is one base removed from it; base qualities were not supplied. The immunoSEQ multiplex PCR assay was used to amplify the TCRB and TCRAD loci from a standardized amount of quality-controlled genomic DNA. The amplicons spanned the V(D)J region and were long enough to cover the CDR3 and allow V and J genes to be identified. The commercial immunoSEQ service was used to sequence amplicons on an Illumina platform. In the authors' own workflow: Corrections for primer bias and sequencing errors followed previously described methods, while TCRAD and TCRB definitions were based on the IMGT database. The repertoires were analysed using immunoSEQ Analyzer 3.0 and VDJTools for basic statistics, V/J segment usage, diversity estimates, rarefaction and pairwise overlap. Diversity was estimated using the Chao1, ChaoE, Efron-Thisted, Shannon and inverse Simpson indices, and was also estimated on datasets down-sampled to the size of the smallest sample. Repertoire overlap used strict matching of CDR3 nucleotide sequence, V gene and J gene, with Jaccard-based multidimensional scaling clustering. The clones in this table, taken by TCRdb from immuneACCESS, are in-frame only. Not every clone is retained; where verified, under half of the shortfall comes from an unresolved V gene, and the cause of the rest is unknown. V, J and clone size are taken as reported in that table, and D and trimming were inferred from the DNA itself. The sample includes some 120,000 clones, with more than 90% observed a single time. The ten most abundant clones make up around 0.022% of the sample.

The entry originates in a study of human thymus T cells (dated by TCRdb to between 2020 and 2021). For context, the study as a whole: The study characterized TCR alpha and beta repertoires from eight infant thymus samples and a few related peripheral blood samples. Donor ages ranged from about 6 to 244 days, and the cohort comprised more than 5 male and two female infants. General study outcomes and caveats: Thymus samples yielded on average approximately 800,000 unique TCRB clonotypes, compared with around 91,000 from blood samples. The related research reported highly overlapping thymic TCR repertoires among unrelated individuals. Biased V and J gene segment usage appeared to be present in both thymic and peripheral blood repertoires.

Thymus tissue was obtained as surgical resects removed during corrective cardiac surgery. Immunologically healthy infants undergoing open corrective cardiac surgery for congenital heart defects in Finland were used as donors. Thymocytes were freed from the tissue by mechanical means and kept at -70 degrees C as pellets of roughly 8.5-30 million cells. Genomic DNA was extracted from frozen cell pellets with a QIAsymphony instrument. The CDR3 runs 18 residues from the cysteine to the phenylalanine. Here the CDR3 DNA is all that survives: 54 bases in frame from base 1. V is shortened by 3 bases, J by 4 bases, and the region joining them spans 24 bases. For CDR1 and CDR2, the germline V gene lists LGHNT and FRNRAP.

The rearranged chain carries TRBV12-5 and TRBJ2-5; a weak D assignment points to TRBD2 (5 bases agree). What was sequenced was thymus tissue. The TCR comes from a boy under two years old with a congenital heart defect but otherwise immunologically healthy. The DNA sequence reads TGTGCTAGTGGTTTATCGCGCCCGCGGGCACCCCTAGGAGAGACCCAGTACTTC. Translated, this is CASGLSRPRAPLGETQYF. With the portions outside the CDR3 filled from the reference TRBV12-5 and TRBJ2-5 genes, the complete variable region becomes DARVTQTPRHKVTEMGQEVTMRCQPILGHNTVFWYRQTMMQGLELLAYFRNRAPLDDSGMPKDRFSAEMPDATLATLKIQPSEPRDSAVYFCASGLSRPRAPLGETQYFGPGTRLLVL.